The sequence of this T cell receptor (beta chain) was determined in a study of control samples from healthy donors and cancer patients. With 1 base removed from V and 3 bases from J, the gap between germline ends came to 9 bases. Germline loops: CDR1 SEHNR, CDR2 FQNEAQ (reference sequence). The CDR3 covers 14 residues. In this sample, this clone turned up once. TCRdb's table, derived via immunoSEQ multiplex PCR, lists solely in-frame clones and lacks some. The data show about 120,000 clones, 85% to 95% seen once. This receptor was identified in a man aged 50 or older with head and neck cancer. The sample taken for sequencing was PBMCs. V usage is TRBV7-9 and J usage is TRBJ1-1; D gene uncertain. This chain's CDR3 is CASSLGALDTEAFF. The DNA for the CDR3 is TGTGCCAGCAGCTTAGGTGCACTCGACACTGAAGCTTTCTTT.